This is a list of T cell receptor beta chains from one sample in a study of OX40 agonist ivuxolimab in advanced cancers. The table came from immunoSEQ multiplex PCR; TCRdb's copy has only in-frame clones and leaves some out. The repertoire holds 100,000 to 120,000 clones, with more than 70% as singletons. This sample comprised CD4+ or CD8+ T cells sorted from blood, obtained in a trial of the OX40 agonist ivuxolimab. These receptor sequences come from an adult with an advanced solid tumor such as melanoma, head and neck, liver or kidney cancer. CDR3s include the opening cysteine and the closing phenylalanine or tryptophan. A D gene is named only where the DNA matches it firmly. Clone size is shown for a subset of rows, as once, few, many or a class of expanded clone.

D: TRBD2
size: NA
V: TRBV25-1
J: TRBJ2-1
DNA: TGTGCCAGCAGTGATCCTAGCGGGAGCTCCTACAATGAGCAGTTCTTC
CDR3: CASSDPSGSSYNEQFF

D: TRBD1
size: NA
V: TRBV7-2
J: TRBJ2-3
DNA: TGTGCCAGCAGCTCCGTGGACAGGACAGATACGCAGTATTTT
CDR3: CASSSVDRTDTQYF

D: NA
size: NA
V: TRBV30
J: TRBJ2-5
DNA: TGTGCCTGGGGTTTCGGGAGCGGCGAGACCCAGTACTTC
CDR3: CAWGFGSGETQYF

D: TRBD1
size: NA
V: TRBV4-1
J: TRBJ2-5
DNA: TGCGCCAGCAGCCAATGGGGAGACAGGGGGCCCGGCGAGACCCAGTACTTC
CDR3: CASSQWGDRGPGETQYF

D: NA
size: NA
V: TRBV7-2
J: TRBJ1-2
DNA: TGTGCCAGCAGCTTAGCGGGGGACTATGGCTACACCTTC
CDR3: CASSLAGDYGYTF

D: NA
size: once
V: TRBV19
J: TRBJ2-2
DNA: TGTGCCAGTAGTATCCCTGGGGCGAACACCGGGGAGCTGTTTTTT
CDR3: CASSIPGANTGELFF

D: NA
size: NA
V: TRBV19
J: TRBJ2-3
DNA: TGTGCCAGTAGTTCCCACCAAGGCACAGATACGCAGTATTTT
CDR3: CASSSHQGTDTQYF

D: TRBD1
size: NA
V: TRBV7-6
J: TRBJ2-3
DNA: TGTGCCAGCAGCTTAGACAGGGGGACAGATACGCAGTATTTT
CDR3: CASSLDRGTDTQYF

D: NA
size: NA
V: TRBV5-4
J: TRBJ1-3
DNA: TGTGCCAGCAGCTTCGGCCGGGACCGCCTCTCTGGAAACACCATATATTTT
CDR3: CASSFGRDRLSGNTIYF

D: NA
size: NA
V: TRBV19
J: TRBJ1-5
DNA: TGTGCCAGTGGCCAAAGGACGGCGGAGCCCCAGCATTTT
CDR3: CASGQRTAEPQHF

D: NA
size: NA
V: TRBV30
J: TRBJ1-4
DNA: TGTGCCTGGAATCAGGGGCAAGGTGAAAAACTGTTTTTT
CDR3: CAWNQGQGEKLFF

D: NA
size: NA
V: TRBV29-1
J: TRBJ1-2
DNA: TGCAGCTTCAGAACATCTAACTATGGCTACACCTTC
CDR3: CSFRTSNYGYTF

D: NA
size: NA
V: TRBV10-3
J: TRBJ2-5
DNA: TGTGCCATCAGTGAGTCGAAAGAGACCCAGTACTTC
CDR3: CAISESKETQYF

D: NA
size: NA
V: TRBV30
J: TRBJ2-7
DNA: TGTGCCTGGAGTGTACCGAGGGAGCAGTACTTC
CDR3: CAWSVPREQYF

D: NA
size: few
V: TRBV6-6
J: TRBJ2-1
DNA: TGTGCCAGCAGCCTACGGTGGAATGAGCAGTTCTTC
CDR3: CASSLRWNEQFF

D: NA
size: NA
V: TRBV7-9
J: TRBJ2-7
DNA: TGTGCCAGCAGCTTAGCAGGGGTATCCTACGAGCAGTACTTC
CDR3: CASSLAGVSYEQYF

D: NA
size: few
V: TRBV27
J: TRBJ2-7
DNA: TGTGCCAGCAGTTTATCAATCTCCTACGAGCAGTACTTC
CDR3: CASSLSISYEQYF

D: TRBD1
size: few
V: TRBV19
J: TRBJ1-2
DNA: TGTGCCAGTAGCCCGAAAGGGGGCGGCTATGGCTACACCTTC
CDR3: CASSPKGGGYGYTF

D: TRBD2
size: NA
V: TRBV4-3
J: TRBJ2-3
DNA: TGCGCCAGCAGCCAAGAGGGTTCTAGCGGGGGGGCTGATACGCAGTATTTT
CDR3: CASSQEGSSGGADTQYF

D: TRBD1
size: NA
V: TRBV30
J: TRBJ1-2
DNA: TGTGCCTGGACCTCCGGACAGGATGACTATGGCTACACCTTC
CDR3: CAWTSGQDDYGYTF

D: TRBD1
size: NA
V: TRBV6-6
J: TRBJ1-1
DNA: TGTGCCAGCAGCGGACAGGAACGGGCTTTCTTT
CDR3: CASSGQERAFF

D: TRBD2
size: NA
V: TRBV29-1
J: TRBJ2-7
DNA: TGCAGCGTGGGACTAGCGGGTTACGAGCAGTACTTC
CDR3: CSVGLAGYEQYF

D: TRBD2
size: NA
V: TRBV5-1
J: TRBJ2-1
DNA: TGCGCCAGCAGCCGCGGGGGTACGAGCTACAATGAGCAGTTCTTC
CDR3: CASSRGGTSYNEQFF

D: TRBD2
size: NA
V: TRBV7-2
J: TRBJ2-3
DNA: TGTGCCAGCAGCTTAAGTTCTAGCGGGAGTACAGATACGCAGTATTTT
CDR3: CASSLSSSGSTDTQYF

D: NA
size: NA
V: TRBV9
J: TRBJ2-1
DNA: TGTGCCAGCAGCGTAGCTACGGGCCGGGGCAATGAGCAGTTCTTC
CDR3: CASSVATGRGNEQFF

D: NA
size: NA
V: TRBV20-1
J: TRBJ2-5
DNA: TGCAGTGCTGGGGGGCGAGAGACCCAGTACTTC
CDR3: CSAGGRETQYF

D: TRBD1
size: once
V: TRBV28
J: TRBJ1-4
DNA: TGTGCCAGCAAGAACAGGGGTGATAATGAAAAACTGTTTTTT
CDR3: CASKNRGDNEKLFF

D: NA
size: once
V: TRBV30
J: TRBJ1-1
DNA: TGTGCCTGGAGGGAGGGGAGGAACACTGAAGCTTTCTTT
CDR3: CAWREGRNTEAFF

D: TRBD1
size: NA
V: TRBV5-4
J: TRBJ2-7
DNA: TGTGCCAGCAGCTTAAACAGGGGCTCTTCTTCGTCCGAGCAGTACTTC
CDR3: CASSLNRGSSSSEQYF

D: NA
size: NA
V: TRBV5-5
J: TRBJ2-7
DNA: TGTGCCAGCAGCCCGGACAGTTCCTACGAGCAGTACTTC
CDR3: CASSPDSSYEQYF

D: NA
size: NA
V: TRBV30
J: TRBJ1-1
DNA: TGTGCCTGGAGTGTATTCCTTGGCAGCCTGAACACTGAAGCTTTCTTT
CDR3: CAWSVFLGSLNTEAFF

D: TRBD1
size: NA
V: TRBV6-1
J: TRBJ1-1
DNA: TGTGCCAGCAGTGGACAGGGAGGGGCTGAAGCTTTCTTT
CDR3: CASSGQGGAEAFF

D: TRBD2
size: NA
V: TRBV5-4
J: TRBJ2-1
DNA: TGTGCCAGCAGCTTGGCGGGGGGTAGCTCCTACAATGAGCAGTTCTTC
CDR3: CASSLAGGSSYNEQFF

D: NA
size: NA
V: TRBV6-1
J: TRBJ2-2
DNA: TGTGCCAGCAGGAAGGATGGTAACACCGGGGAGCTGTTTTTT
CDR3: CASRKDGNTGELFF

D: NA
size: NA
V: TRBV19
J: TRBJ2-5
DNA: TGTGCCAGTAGTTTCCGTCGGGGAGAGACCCAGTACTTC
CDR3: CASSFRRGETQYF